Below, 19 T cell receptor beta chains from the same sample are listed, as sequenced in a study of cytomegalovirus exposure and HLA in healthy donors. PCR amplification relied on 60 Vbeta primers (plus 13 Jbeta primers). The protocol was immunoSEQ multiplex PCR, while the TCRdb copy is restricted to in-frame clones and leaves out a portion. The data contain approximately 200,000 clones, approximately 87% of them singletons. The sequencing input was PBMCs. The receptors were gathered from a human donor in good health.

CDR3 DNA sequence: TGTGCCAGCTCACCGAAAACTAGCGGGATTGATGAGCAGTTCTTC. It is translated as CASSPKTSGIDEQFF. The chain combines TRBV18 with TRBJ2-1; 10 bases map to TRBD2. The CDR3 loop spans 15 amino acids. Trimming removed 3 bases from V and 8 bases from J; junction bases left unmatched: 7. Per germline, CDR1 KGHSH and CDR2 LQKENI.

The chain carries TRBV7-3 and TRBJ1-1; 9 bases fit TRBD1. CDR1 is SGHTA, CDR2 FQGTGA, per germline. V gave up 3 bases and J gave up 1 base; unmatched junction bases: 9. There are 17 residues in the CDR3. CDR3 nucleotides: TGTGCCAGCAGCTTGGGACAGGGCCGAGGGGGGAACACTGAAGCTTTCTTT. Protein product: CASSLGQGRGGNTEAFF.

The chain has TRBV7-2 and TRBJ2-2; a weak D match, TRBD1 (5 bases). V lost 5 bases and J lost 5, with 15 bases in between. CDR3 length: 15 amino acids. The germline V gene encodes CDR1 SGHTA and CDR2 FQGNSA. The CDR3 bases are TGTGCCAGCAGCAATGCAGGGTTAAGAACCGGGGAGCTGTTTTTT. Translated: CASSNAGLRTGELFF.

The rearrangement uses TRBV10-3 and TRBJ1-3; 7 bases fit TRBD1. The length of the CDR3 is 14 residues. With 7 bases clipped from V and 0 bases from J, the junction kept 3 bases outside the gene matches. The germline gives CDR1 ENHRY, CDR2 SYGVKD. The CDR3 nucleotides are TGTGCCATCACCGGGACAGACTCTGGAAACACCATATATTTT. Translated, it gives CAITGTDSGNTIYF.

V usage is TRBV28 and J usage is TRBJ2-1; D gene uncertain. This CDR3 region has 15 residues. V was cut by 4 bases and J by 0 bases, with 10 bases left in between. Germline-derived CDR1 and CDR2 are MDHEN and SYDVKM. The CDR3 region has the DNA TGTGCCAGCAGTTCTCTCCTGAGCTCCTACAATGAGCAGTTCTTC. Translated: CASSSLLSSYNEQFF. Based on the CDR3 plus reference TRBV28 and TRBJ2-1, the full variable domain is DVKVTQSSRYLVKRTGEKVFLECVQDMDHENMFWYRQDPGLGLRLIYFSYDVKMKEKGDIPEGYSVSREKKERFSLILESASTNQTSMYLCASSSLLSSYNEQFFGPGTRLTVL.

There are a few counts of this clone. This CDR3 is also generated by other DNA sequences in the sample. This rearrangement joins TRBV6-6 to TRBJ2-6; a possible D gene is TRBD2 (5 bases). V dropped 0 bases and J dropped 4 bases, with 10 bases sitting between them. CDR1 and CDR2 from the germline V gene are MNHNY and SVGAGI (reference sequence). The CDR3 has 16 amino acids. As DNA, the CDR3 is TGTGCCAGCAGTTACTCGAGAGGGTCAGGGGCCAACGTCCTGACTTTC. It codes for CASSYSRGSGANVLTF.

The chain uses TRBV29-1 and TRBJ1-2; tentative D call: TRBD1 (5 bases). The CDR3 spans 15 residues. V was trimmed by 4 bases and J by 5 bases, leaving 20 bases between them. Germline assignment: CDR1 SQVTM and CDR2 ANQGSEA. The CDR3 protein is CSVVRADGAIYGYTF. CDR3 DNA sequence: TGCAGCGTTGTCCGGGCCGATGGGGCTATATATGGCTACACCTTC.

The V call is TRBV6-5, the J call TRBJ1-2, with TRBD1 matching 8 bases. V lost 5 bases, J lost 3 bases, and 8 bases stayed unmatched. The CDR3 is 15 amino acids. Germline values: CDR1 MNHEY, CDR2 SVGAGI. CDR3 coding DNA: TGTGCCAGCAGTGGACAGGGAATCTTTGACTATGGCTACACCTTC. Its protein product is CASSGQGIFDYGYTF.

Turning to this clone: One end of the junction does not line up with germline, which may come from a read error. The chain links TRBV6-5 to TRBJ2-7, with 11 bases aligning to TRBD2. Germline CDR1 and CDR2: MNHEY and SVGAGI. The CDR3 is made up of 14 amino acids. CDR3 coding DNA: TGTGCCAGCAGTGTTTTACTAGCGGGAGTTCAAGGGTGCTTC. As protein: CASSVLLAGVQGCF.

This clone was seen only a few times. The chain carries TRBV29-1 and TRBJ1-3, with D unclear. The length of the CDR3 is 15 residues. V was cut by 4 bases and J by 1 base, with 14 bases left in between. Germline CDR1 reads SQVTM; CDR2 reads ANQGSEA. CDR3 sequence (DNA): TGCAGCGTTGCTGGGCAGGCGACATCTGGAAACACCATATATTTT. It specifies CSVAGQATSGNTIYF.

V and J are TRBV27 and TRBJ2-7, with D possibly TRBD2 on 6 matching bases. Germline V gene lookup returns CDR1 MNHEY and CDR2 SMNVEV (reference sequence). CDR3 length: 14 residues. Deletions cut 5 bases from V and 4 bases from J, with 15 bases between. CDR3 in DNA: TGTGCCAGCAGTACGGGAGTGGCTATGTACGAGCAGTACTTC. Translated: CASSTGVAMYEQYF.

The J gene is TRBJ2-1, the V gene TRBV28; weak D call: TRBD1 (6 bases). The germline V gene has CDR1 MDHEN and CDR2 SYDVKM. The CDR3 runs 13 residues. The V gene lost 6 bases and the J gene lost 1 base, with 7 bases spanning the gap. The DNA of the CDR3 is TGTGCCAGCAGAGGACAGTCCTACAATGAGCAGTTCTTC. Its translation is CASRGQSYNEQFF.

This clone appeared a few times. CDR3 nucleotide sequence: TGTGCCAGCAGCAAAACGGCGGGGAACACTGAAGCTTTCTTT. It specifies CASSKTAGNTEAFF. The chain combines TRBV7-9 with TRBJ1-1; no reliable D call. The CDR3 extends over 14 amino acids. V was cut by 5 bases and J by 1 base, with 11 bases left in between. Germline V CDR1 and CDR2: SEHNR, FQNEAQ (reference sequence).

The chain employs TRBV9 and TRBJ1-3; possible D gene TRBD1, 5 bases. Germline lookup yields CDR1 SGDLS and CDR2 YYNGEE. The CDR3 contains 14 residues. V dropped 5 bases and J dropped 0 bases, with 9 bases sitting between them. In nucleotides, the CDR3 is TGTGCCAGCAGTACACAGGTCTCTGGAAACACCATATATTTT. Translated, it gives CASSTQVSGNTIYF.

V usage is TRBV4-2 and J usage is TRBJ2-4, with D maybe TRBD1 (6 bases). The CDR3 loop spans 19 amino acids. V shed 2 bases and J shed 0 bases, with 20 bases lying between them. The germline gives CDR1 LGHNA, CDR2 YNFKEQ. For the CDR3, the DNA is TGTGCCAGCAGCCAAAATTGGGACATCACAGATCTAGCCAAAAACATTCAGTACTTC. Residues: CASSQNWDITDLAKNIQYF.

V gene TRBV19 combines with J gene TRBJ2-7; the D gene is possibly TRBD1 (5 bases). Germline values: CDR1 LNHDA, CDR2 SQIVND (reference sequence). V was pared by 6 bases and J by 0 bases, with 6 bases between. There are 12 residues in the CDR3. CDR3 in amino acids: CASSDSSYEQYF. DNA of the CDR3: TGTGCCAGTAGCGACAGCTCCTACGAGCAGTACTTC. Variable domain in full (rest from reference TRBV19 and TRBJ2-7): DGGITQSPKYLFRKEGQNVTLSCEQNLNHDAMYWYRQDPGQGLRLIYYSQIVNDFQKGDIAEGYSVSREKKESFPLTVTSAQKNPTAFYLCASSDSSYEQYFGPGTRLTVT.

The chain employs TRBV15 and TRBJ1-1; no reliable D call. Deletions cut 3 bases from V and 1 base from J, with 9 bases between. CDR1 LNHNV and CDR2 YYDKDF come from the germline V gene (reference sequence). The CDR3 length is 14 residues. The CDR3 loop is CATSRGGSNTEAFF. As DNA, the CDR3 is TGTGCCACCAGCAGGGGAGGGTCGAACACTGAAGCTTTCTTT.

Turning to this clone: The junction departs from germline at one end; a sequencing error may be responsible. The genes are TRBV20-1 and TRBJ2-5, with D perhaps TRBD2 (6 bases). This CDR3 has 11 amino acids. Germline CDR1 reads DFQATT; CDR2 reads SNEGSKA (reference sequence). The CDR3 bases are TGCAGTGCTAGAACCCCCCGACTAGACGACTTC. The encoded protein is CSARTPRLDDF.

This clone has just one count. V usage is TRBV10-3 and J usage is TRBJ1-5; 11 bases align to TRBD1. Per germline, CDR1 ENHRY and CDR2 SYGVKD. The CDR3 sequence is 15 residues long. The V segment lost 6 bases and the J segment 7 bases; nucleotides outside the gene matches: 8. This CDR3 reads CAISPGQGAGQPQHF. DNA of the CDR3: TGTGCCATCAGCCCCGGACAGGGGGCGGGCCAGCCCCAGCATTTT.